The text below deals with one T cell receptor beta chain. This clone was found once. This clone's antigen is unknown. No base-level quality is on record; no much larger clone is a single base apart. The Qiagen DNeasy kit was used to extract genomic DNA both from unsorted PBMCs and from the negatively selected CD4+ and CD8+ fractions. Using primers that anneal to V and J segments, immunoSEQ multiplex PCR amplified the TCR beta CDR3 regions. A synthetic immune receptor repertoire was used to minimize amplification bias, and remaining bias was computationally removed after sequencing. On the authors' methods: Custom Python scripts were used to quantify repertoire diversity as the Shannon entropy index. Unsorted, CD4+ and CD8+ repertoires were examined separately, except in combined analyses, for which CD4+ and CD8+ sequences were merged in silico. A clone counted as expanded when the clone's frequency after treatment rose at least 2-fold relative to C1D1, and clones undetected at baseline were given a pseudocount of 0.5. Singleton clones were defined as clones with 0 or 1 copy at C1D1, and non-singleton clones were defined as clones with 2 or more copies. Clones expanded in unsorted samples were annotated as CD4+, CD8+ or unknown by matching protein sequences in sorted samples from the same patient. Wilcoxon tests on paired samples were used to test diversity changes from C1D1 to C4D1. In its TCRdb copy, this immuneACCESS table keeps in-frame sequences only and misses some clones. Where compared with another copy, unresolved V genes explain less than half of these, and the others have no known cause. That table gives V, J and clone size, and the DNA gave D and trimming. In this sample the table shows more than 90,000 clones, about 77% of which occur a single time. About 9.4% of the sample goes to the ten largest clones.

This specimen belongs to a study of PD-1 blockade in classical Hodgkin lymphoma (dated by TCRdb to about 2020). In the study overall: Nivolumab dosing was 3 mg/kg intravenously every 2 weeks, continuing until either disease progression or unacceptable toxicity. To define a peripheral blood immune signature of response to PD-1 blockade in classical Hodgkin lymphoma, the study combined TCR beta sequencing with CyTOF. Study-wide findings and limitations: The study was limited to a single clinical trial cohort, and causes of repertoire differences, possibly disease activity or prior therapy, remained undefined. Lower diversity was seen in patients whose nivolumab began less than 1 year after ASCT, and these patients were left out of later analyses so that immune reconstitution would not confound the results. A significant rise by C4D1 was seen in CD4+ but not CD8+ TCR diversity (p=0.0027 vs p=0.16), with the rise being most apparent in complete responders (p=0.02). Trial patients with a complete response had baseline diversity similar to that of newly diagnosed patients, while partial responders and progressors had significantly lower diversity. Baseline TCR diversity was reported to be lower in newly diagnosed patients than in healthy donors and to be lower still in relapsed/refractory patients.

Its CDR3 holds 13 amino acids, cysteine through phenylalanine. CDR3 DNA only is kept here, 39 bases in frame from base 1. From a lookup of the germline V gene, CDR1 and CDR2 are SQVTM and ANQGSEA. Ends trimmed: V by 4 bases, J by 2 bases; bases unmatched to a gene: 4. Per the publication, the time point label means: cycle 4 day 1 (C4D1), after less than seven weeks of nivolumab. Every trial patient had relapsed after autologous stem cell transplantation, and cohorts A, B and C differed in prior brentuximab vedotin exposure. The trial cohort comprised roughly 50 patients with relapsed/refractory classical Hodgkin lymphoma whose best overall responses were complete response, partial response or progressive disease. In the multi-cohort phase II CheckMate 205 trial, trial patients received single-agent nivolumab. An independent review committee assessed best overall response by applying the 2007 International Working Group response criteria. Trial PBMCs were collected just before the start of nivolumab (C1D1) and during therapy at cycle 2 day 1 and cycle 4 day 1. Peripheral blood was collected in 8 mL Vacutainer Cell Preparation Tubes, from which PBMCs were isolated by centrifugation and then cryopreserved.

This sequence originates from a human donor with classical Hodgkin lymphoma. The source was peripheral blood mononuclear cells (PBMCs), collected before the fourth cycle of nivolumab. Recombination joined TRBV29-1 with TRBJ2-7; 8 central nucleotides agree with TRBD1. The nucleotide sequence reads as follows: TGCAGCGTTGGGGGGGACAGGACCTACGAGCAGTACTTC. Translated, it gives CSVGGDRTYEQYF.